The text below deals with one TCR beta chain. The antigen is undetermined. Together with a sample-barcoded 5' primer, a J-beta primer mix was included in a second PCR lasting about 6 to 12 cycles. TCRdb itself ran the 5' RACE reads through MiXCR, one entry per CDR3 protein. This sample yields about 1.4 million distinct CDR3 sequences, of which 45% to 70% are seen a single time; 5.5% to 8% belongs to the top ten. This entry is derived from a study of blood T cells in healthy people across ages. Overall study results and limits: Diversity was estimated from one million T cells, and these estimates were considered underestimates.

The CDR3 runs to 15 residues. After removal of 5 bases from V and 2 bases from J, the junction contained 9 bases not matched to a gene. Isolated per sample were at least 6 million PBMCs. Extraction of total RNA produced a minimum of 5 micrograms from each sample. The V call is TRBV12-3 or TRBV12-4, the J call TRBJ2-7; 7 bases align to TRBD1. This clonotype originated in a man between 18 and 29 years old in good health. The specimen was blood. CDR3 sequence (DNA): TGTGCCAGCAGTCCTGGGACAGCGCTCCCCTACGAGCAGTACTTC. This gives the protein CASSPGTALPYEQYF.